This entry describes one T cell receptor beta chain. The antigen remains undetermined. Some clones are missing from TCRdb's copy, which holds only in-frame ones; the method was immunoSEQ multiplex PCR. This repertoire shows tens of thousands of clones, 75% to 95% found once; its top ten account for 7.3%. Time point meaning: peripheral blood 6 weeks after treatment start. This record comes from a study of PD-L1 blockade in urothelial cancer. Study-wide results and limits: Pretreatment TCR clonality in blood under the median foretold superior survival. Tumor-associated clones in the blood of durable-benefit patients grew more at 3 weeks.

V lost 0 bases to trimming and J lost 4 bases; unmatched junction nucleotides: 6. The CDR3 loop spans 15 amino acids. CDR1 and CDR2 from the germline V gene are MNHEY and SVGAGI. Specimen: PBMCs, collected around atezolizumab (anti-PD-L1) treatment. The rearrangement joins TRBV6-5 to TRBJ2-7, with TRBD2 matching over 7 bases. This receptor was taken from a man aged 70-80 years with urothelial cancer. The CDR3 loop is CASSYSKVGGYEQYF. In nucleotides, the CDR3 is TGTGCCAGCAGTTACTCGAAGGTGGGGGGGTACGAGCAGTACTTC.